This TCR beta chain appears in the sequencing data of a study of shared clonotypes between healthy human individuals. The repertoire was sequenced with immunoSEQ multiplex PCR; TCRdb's copy has only in-frame clones and lacks some. The table shows a few million clones, with around 95% occurring only once. Sequenced input: naive CD4+ T cells sorted from blood. The subset: CD45RA+ positively selected. The sequence was collected from a man younger than 30 in good health.

The CDR3, as DNA: TGTGCCATCAGTGAGTCGGGCGGGCACTCCTACAATGAGCAGTTCTTC. As protein: CAISESGGHSYNEQFF. J is TRBJ2-1 and V is TRBV10-3, with a weak D call TRBD2 (5 bases). The V end was cut by 0 bases, the J end by 0 bases, with 9 bases between. Germline V gene lookup returns CDR1 ENHRY and CDR2 SYGVKD. This CDR3 has 16 amino acids.